This entry is about one TCR beta chain. This sample is drawn from a study of blood T cell repertoires in COVID-19. Across the study: From the United States, Italy and Spain came samples of acute and convalescent COVID-19. The analysed material was cDNA or gDNA that came from T cells, B-cell-depleted T cells, or PBMCs.

From germline, CDR1 is SGHDT and CDR2 YYEEEE. The CDR3 has 15 residues. V lost 2 bases and J lost 3, with 12 bases in between. Per the study methods: Reference gene primer amplification gave estimated nucleated cell counts. Sequencing was performed with immunoSEQ multiplex PCR; in TCRdb, only in-frame clones are kept and a portion is missing. V and J calls and clone size follow that table, whereas D and trimming were derived from the DNA. The profile covers 380,000 or so clones, with 80% to 90% appearing a single time and roughly 1.2% taken by the ten largest. Input material: peripheral blood. The chain joins TRBV5-6 to TRBJ1-5, with a tentative D call TRBD1 (5 bases). The TCR originated in a man aged 35-49 years with acute or convalescent COVID-19. CDR3 residues: CASSLQALLNQPQHF. CDR3 sequence (DNA): TGTGCCAGCAGCTTACAGGCCCTTCTCAATCAGCCCCAGCATTTT.